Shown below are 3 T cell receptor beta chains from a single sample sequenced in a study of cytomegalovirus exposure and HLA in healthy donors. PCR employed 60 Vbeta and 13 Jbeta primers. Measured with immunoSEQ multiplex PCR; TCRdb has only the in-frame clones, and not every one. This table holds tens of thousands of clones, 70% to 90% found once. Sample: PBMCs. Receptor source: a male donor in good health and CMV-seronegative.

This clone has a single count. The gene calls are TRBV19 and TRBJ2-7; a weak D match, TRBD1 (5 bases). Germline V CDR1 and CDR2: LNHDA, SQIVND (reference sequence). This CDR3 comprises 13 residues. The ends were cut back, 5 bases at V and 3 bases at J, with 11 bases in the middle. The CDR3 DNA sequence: TGTGCCAGTAGTGTCGACAGTTTCTACGAGCAGTACTTC. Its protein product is CASSVDSFYEQYF.

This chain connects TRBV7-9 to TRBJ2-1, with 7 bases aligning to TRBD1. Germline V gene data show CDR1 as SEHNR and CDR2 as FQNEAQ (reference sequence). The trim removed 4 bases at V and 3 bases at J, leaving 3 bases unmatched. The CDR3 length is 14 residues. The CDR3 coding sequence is TGTGCCAGCAGCTATAGGGACAGCTACAATGAGCAGTTCTTC. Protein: CASSYRDSYNEQFF.

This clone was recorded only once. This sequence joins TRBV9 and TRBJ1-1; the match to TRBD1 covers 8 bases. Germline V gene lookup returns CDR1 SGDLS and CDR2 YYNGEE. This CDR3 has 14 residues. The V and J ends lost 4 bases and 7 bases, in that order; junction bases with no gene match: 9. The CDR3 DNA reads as TGTGCCAGCAGCCCTGTTCGGGGGACAGGTGAAGCTTTCTTT. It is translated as CASSPVRGTGEAFF.